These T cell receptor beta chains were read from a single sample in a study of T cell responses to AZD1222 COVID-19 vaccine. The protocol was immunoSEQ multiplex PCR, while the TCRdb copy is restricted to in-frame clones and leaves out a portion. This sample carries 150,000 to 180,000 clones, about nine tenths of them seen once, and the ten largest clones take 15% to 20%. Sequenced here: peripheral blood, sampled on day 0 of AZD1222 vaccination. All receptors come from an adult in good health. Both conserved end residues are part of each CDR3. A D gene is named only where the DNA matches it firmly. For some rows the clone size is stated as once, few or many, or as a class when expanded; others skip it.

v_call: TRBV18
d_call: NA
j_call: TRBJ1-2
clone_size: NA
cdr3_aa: CASSPPVEYGYTF
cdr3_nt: TGTGCCAGCTCACCACCGGTGGAGTATGGCTACACCTTC

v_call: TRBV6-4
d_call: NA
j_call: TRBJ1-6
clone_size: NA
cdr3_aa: CASTDPLRQFSNSPLHF
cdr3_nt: TGTGCCAGCACCGACCCCCTTCGACAGTTTTCTAATTCACCCCTCCACTTT

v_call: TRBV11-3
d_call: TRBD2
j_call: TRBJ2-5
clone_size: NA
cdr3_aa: CASSGPGLAGVETQYF
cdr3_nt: TGTGCCAGCAGCGGCCCGGGACTAGCGGGGGTAGAGACCCAGTACTTC

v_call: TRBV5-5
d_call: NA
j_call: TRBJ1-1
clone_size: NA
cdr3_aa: CASSRRGAPEEGKAFF
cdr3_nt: TGTGCCAGCAGCAGGAGGGGTGCTCCTGAGGAAGGCAAAGCTTTCTTT

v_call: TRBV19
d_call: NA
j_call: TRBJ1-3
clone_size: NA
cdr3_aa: CASRPTWHHSGNTIYF
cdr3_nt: TGTGCCAGTAGGCCGACGTGGCACCACTCTGGAAACACCATATATTTT

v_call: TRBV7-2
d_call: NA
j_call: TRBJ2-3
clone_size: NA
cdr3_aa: CASSLTHPDTQYF
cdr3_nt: TGTGCCAGCAGCTTAACCCACCCAGATACGCAGTATTTT

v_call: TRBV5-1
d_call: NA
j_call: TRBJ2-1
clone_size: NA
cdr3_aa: CASSLGWPGSSYNEQFF
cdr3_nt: TGCGCCAGCAGCTTGGGTTGGCCCGGAAGCTCCTACAATGAGCAGTTCTTC

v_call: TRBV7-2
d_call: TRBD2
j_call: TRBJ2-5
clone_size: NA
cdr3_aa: CASSLSSGDGWETQYF
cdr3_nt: TGTGCCAGCAGCCTATCTAGCGGGGACGGGTGGGAGACCCAGTACTTC

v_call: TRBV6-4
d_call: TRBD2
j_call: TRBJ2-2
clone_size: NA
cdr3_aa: CASTRTAGEDTGELFF
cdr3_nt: TGTGCCAGCACTCGCACGGCGGGAGAGGACACCGGGGAGCTGTTTTTT

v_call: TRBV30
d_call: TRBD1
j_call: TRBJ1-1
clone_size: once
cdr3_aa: CAWSARGGQGMNTEAFF
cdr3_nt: TGTGCCTGGAGCGCCCGGGGGGGACAGGGGATGAACACTGAAGCTTTCTTT

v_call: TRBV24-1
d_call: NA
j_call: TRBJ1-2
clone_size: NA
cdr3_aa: CATSDSGRNYGYTF
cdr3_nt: TGTGCCACCAGTGATTCCGGACGGAACTATGGCTACACCTTC

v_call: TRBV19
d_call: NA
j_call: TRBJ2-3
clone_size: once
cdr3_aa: CASSSHSSTDTQYF
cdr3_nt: TGTGCCAGTAGTTCCCACTCCAGCACAGATACGCAGTATTTT

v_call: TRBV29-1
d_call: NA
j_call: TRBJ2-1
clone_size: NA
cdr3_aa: CSVEGRGTNEQFF
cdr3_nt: TGCAGCGTTGAGGGGCGAGGGACCAATGAGCAGTTCTTC

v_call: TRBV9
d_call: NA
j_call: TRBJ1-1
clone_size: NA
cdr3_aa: CASSRSLGGDEAFF
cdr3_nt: TGTGCCAGCAGCCGGAGCCTTGGGGGGGATGAAGCTTTCTTT

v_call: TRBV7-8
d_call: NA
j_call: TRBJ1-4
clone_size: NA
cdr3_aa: CASSLVPGGWKLFF
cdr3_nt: TGTGCCAGCAGCTTAGTGCCCGGGGGCTGGAAACTGTTTTTT

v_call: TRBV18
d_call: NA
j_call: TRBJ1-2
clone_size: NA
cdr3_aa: CASSPVSSVTNYGYTF
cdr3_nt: TGTGCCAGCTCACCAGTTAGCTCCGTCACCAACTATGGCTACACCTTC